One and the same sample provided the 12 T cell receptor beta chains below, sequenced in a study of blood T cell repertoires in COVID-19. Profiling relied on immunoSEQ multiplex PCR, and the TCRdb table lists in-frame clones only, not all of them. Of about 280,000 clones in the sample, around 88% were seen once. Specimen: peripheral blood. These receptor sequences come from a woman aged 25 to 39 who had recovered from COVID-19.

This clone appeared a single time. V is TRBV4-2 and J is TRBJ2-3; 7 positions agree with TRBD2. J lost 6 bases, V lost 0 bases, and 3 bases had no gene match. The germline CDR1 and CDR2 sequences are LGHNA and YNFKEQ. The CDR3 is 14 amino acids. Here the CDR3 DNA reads TGTGCCAGCAGCCAAGAGGGGGAGGGGGATACGCAGTATTTT. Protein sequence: CASSQEGEGDTQYF.

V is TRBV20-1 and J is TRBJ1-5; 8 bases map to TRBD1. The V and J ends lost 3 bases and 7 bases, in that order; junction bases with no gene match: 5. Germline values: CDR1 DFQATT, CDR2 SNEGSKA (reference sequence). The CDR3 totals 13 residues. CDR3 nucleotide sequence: TGCAGTGCTAGTGCACAGGGGGACCAGCCCCAGCATTTT. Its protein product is CSASAQGDQPQHF.

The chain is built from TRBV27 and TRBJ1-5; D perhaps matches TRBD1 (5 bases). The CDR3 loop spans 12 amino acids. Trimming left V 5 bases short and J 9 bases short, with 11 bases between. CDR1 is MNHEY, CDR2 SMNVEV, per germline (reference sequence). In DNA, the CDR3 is TGTGCCAGCAGTGGTGTCGGGGGGCCCCAGCATTTT. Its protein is CASSGVGGPQHF.

For the CDR3, the DNA is TGTGCCAGCAGTTTTCAACGTAAGAGCGAGCAGTACTTC. Translating gives CASSFQRKSEQYF. This sequence joins TRBV6-2 or TRBV6-3 and TRBJ2-7; D is ambiguous. CDR1 and CDR2 from the germline V gene are MNHEY and SVGEGT. This CDR3 contains 13 residues. V was cut by 4 bases and J by 6 bases, with 13 bases left in between.

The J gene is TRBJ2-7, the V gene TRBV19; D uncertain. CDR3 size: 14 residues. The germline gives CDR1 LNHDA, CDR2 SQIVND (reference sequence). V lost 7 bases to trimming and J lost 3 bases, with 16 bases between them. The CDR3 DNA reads TGTGCCAGTAACACGCTAGGTATTGGCTACGAGCAGTACTTC. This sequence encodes CASNTLGIGYEQYF.

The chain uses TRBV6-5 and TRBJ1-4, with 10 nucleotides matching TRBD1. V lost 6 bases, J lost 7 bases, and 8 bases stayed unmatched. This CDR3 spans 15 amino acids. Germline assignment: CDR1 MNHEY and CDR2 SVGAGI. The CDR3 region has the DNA TGTGCCAGCAGCCTACTAAGGGACAGGGGTGAAAAACTGTTTTTT. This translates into CASSLLRDRGEKLFF.

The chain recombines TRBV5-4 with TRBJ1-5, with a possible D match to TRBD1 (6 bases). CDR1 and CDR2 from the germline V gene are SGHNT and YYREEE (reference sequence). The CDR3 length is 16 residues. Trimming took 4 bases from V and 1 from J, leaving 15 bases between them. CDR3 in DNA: TGTGCCAGCAGCCACAAGGGGCAGGGGAGCAATCAGCCCCAGCATTTT. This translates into CASSHKGQGSNQPQHF.

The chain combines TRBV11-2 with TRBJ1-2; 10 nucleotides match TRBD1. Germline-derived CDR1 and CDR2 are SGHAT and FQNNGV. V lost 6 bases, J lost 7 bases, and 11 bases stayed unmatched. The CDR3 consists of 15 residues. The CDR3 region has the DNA TGTGCCAGCAGAAATACAAGACAGGGGGCAAGTGGCTACACCTTC. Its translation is CASRNTRQGASGYTF.

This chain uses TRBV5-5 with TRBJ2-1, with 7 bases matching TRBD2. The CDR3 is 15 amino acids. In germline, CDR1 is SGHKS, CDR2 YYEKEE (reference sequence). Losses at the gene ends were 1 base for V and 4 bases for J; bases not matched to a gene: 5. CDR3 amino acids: CASSLRSSGYNEQFF. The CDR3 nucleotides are TGTGCCAGCAGCTTGAGGTCTAGCGGTTACAATGAGCAGTTCTTC.

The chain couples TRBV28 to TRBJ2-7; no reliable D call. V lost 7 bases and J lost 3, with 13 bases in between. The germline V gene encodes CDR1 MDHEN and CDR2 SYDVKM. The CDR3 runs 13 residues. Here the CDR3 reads CASMDRVFYEQYF. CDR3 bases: TGTGCCAGCATGGATCGGGTCTTCTACGAGCAGTACTTC.

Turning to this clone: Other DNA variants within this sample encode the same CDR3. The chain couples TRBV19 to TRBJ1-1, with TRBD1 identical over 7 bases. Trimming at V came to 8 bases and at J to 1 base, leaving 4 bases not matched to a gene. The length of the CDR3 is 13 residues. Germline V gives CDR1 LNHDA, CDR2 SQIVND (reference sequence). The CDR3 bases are TGTGCCAGTCGGGACAGATCGAACACTGAAGCTTTCTTT. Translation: CASRDRSNTEAFF.

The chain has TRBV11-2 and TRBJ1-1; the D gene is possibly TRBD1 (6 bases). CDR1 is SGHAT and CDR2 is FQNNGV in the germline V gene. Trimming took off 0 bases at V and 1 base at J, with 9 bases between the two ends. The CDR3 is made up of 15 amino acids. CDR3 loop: CASSLDGGRNTEAFF. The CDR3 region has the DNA TGTGCCAGCAGCTTAGACGGGGGGCGGAACACTGAAGCTTTCTTT.